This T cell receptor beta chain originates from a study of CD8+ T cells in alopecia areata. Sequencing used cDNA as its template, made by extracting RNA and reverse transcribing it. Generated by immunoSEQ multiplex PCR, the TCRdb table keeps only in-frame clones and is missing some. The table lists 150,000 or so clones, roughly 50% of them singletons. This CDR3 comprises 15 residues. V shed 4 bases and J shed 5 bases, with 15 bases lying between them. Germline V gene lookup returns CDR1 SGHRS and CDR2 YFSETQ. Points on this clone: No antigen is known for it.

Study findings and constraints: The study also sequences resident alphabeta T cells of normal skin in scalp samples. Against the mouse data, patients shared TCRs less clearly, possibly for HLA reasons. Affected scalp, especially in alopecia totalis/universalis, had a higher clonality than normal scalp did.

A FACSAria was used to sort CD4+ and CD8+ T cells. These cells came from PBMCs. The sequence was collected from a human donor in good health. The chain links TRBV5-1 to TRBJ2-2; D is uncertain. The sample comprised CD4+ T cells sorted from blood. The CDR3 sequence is CASSRGSSSTGELFF. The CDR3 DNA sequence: TGCGCCAGCAGCAGAGGCAGTTCTTCTACCGGGGAGCTGTTTTTT.